Sequencing of this T cell receptor (beta chain) was carried out in a study of CD8+CD57+ T cells in acquired aplastic anemia. Study background: Sorted cells (CD4+ and CD8+) yielded DNA amounts that averaged approximately 3 ug. In CD4+ cells, healthy donors produced an average of about 10.8 million reads.

Profiling that covered TCR beta VDJ and CDR3 relied on genomic DNA as its template. TCRdb re-analysed the reads in MiXCR, keeping a single row per CDR3 protein. The repertoire holds a few hundred thousand distinct CDR3 sequences, with under 80% as singletons. Study-level points and caveats: Between patients and controls, around 27 CD8+ CDR3 sequences were found in common. No significant patient-versus-control difference appeared in CD8+ Simpson's diversity.

Regarding this clonotype: Its target is not known.

From germline, CDR1 is MNHEY and CDR2 SVGAGI. This CDR3 contains 14 residues. The V gene lost 2 bases and the J gene lost 2 bases, with 10 bases spanning the gap. Sequencing was carried out using sorted CD4+, CD8+, or CD8+CD57+ T cells (not recorded which) from PBMCs. The V and J genes are TRBV6-5 and TRBJ2-7, with a tentative D call TRBD2 (5 bases). The TCR was taken from a human donor in good health, serving as a control. This CDR3 reads CASSYHSGTYEQYF. Written as DNA, the CDR3 is TGTGCCAGCAGTTACCATTCGGGAACCTACGAGCAGTACTTC.